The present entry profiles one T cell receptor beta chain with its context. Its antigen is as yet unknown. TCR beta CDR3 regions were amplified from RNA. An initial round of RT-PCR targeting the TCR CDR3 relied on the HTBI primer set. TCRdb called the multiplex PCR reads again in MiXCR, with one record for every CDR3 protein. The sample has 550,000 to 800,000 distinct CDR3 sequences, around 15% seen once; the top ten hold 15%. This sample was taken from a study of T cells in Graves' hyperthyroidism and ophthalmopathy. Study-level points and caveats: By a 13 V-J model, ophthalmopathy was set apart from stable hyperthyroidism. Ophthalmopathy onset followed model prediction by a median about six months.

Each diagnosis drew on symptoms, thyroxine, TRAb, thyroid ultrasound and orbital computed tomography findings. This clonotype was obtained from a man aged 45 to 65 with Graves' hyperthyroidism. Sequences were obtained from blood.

The CDR3 spells CASSLGDFPEETQYF. CDR3 DNA sequence: TGCGCCAGCAGCTTGGGGGACTTCCCCGAAGAGACCCAGTACTTC. The chain recombines TRBV5-1 with TRBJ2-5; D might be TRBD2 (6 bases). Trimming took 0 bases from V and 3 from J, leaving 12 bases between them. There are 15 residues in the CDR3. Per germline, CDR1 SGHRS and CDR2 YFSETQ.